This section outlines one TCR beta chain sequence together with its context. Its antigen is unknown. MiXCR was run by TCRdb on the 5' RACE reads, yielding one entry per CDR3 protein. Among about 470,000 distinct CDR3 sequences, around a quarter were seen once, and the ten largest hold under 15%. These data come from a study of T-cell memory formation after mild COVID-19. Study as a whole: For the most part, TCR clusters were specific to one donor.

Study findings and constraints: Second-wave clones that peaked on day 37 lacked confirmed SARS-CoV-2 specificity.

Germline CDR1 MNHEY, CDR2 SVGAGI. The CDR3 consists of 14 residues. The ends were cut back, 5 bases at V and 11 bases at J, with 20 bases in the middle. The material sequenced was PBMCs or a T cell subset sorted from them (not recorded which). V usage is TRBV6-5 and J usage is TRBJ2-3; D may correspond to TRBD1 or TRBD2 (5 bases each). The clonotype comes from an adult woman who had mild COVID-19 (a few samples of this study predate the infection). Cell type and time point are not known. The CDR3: CASSLVGGAEGQYF. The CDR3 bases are TGTGCCAGCAGTCTAGTTGGGGGTGCAGAGGGGCAGTATTTT.